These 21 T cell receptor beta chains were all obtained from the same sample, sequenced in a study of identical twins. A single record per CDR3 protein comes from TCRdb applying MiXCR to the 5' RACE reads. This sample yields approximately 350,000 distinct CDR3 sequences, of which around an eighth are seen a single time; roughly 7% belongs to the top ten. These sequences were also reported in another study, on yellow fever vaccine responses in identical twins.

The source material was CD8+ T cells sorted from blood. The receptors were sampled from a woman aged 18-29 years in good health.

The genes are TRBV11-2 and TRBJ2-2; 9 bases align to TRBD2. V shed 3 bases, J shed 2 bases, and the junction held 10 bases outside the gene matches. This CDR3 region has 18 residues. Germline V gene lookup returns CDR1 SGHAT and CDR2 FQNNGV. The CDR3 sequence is CASSFPLAGVINTGELFF. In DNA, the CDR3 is TGTGCCAGCAGCTTTCCGTTAGCGGGGGTCATTAACACCGGGGAGCTGTTTTTT. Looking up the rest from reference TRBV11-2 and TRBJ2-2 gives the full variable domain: EAGVAQSPRYKIIEKRQSVAFWCNPISGHATLYWYQQILGQGPKLLIQFQNNGVVDDSQLPKDRFSAERLKGVDSTLKIQPAKLEDSAVYLCASSFPLAGVINTGELFFGEGSRLTVL.

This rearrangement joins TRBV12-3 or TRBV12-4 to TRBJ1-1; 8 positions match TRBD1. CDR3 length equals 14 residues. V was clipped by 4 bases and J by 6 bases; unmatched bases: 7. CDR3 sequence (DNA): TGTGCCAGCAGTTCTGAGACAGGGGACCCTGAAGCTTTCTTT. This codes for CASSSETGDPEAFF.

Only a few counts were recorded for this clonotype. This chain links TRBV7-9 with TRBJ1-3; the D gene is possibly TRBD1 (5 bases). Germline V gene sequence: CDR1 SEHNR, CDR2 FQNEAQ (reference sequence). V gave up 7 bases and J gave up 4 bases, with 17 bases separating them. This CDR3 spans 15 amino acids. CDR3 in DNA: TGTGCCAGCATCTACACTGCGGGGGTGGGAAACACCATATATTTT. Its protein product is CASIYTAGVGNTIYF.

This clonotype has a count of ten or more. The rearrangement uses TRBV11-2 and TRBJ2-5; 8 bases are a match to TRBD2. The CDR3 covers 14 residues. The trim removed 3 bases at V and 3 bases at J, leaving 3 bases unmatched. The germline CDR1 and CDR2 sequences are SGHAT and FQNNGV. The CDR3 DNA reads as TGTGCCAGCAGCTTCGAGACTAGCGAAGAGACCCAGTACTTC. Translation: CASSFETSEETQYF.

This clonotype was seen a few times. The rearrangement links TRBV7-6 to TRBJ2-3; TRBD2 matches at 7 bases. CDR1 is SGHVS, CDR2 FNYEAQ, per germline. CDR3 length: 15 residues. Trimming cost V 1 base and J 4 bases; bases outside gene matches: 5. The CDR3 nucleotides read TGTGCCAGCAGCTTAGGACCAGGGAGGGCAGATACGCAGTATTTT. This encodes CASSLGPGRADTQYF.

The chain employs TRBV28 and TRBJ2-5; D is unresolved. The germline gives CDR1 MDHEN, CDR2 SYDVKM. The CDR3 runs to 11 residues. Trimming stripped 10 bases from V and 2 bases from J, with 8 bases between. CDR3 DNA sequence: TGTGCCACCTCTTCACAAGAGACCCAGTACTTC. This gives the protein CATSSQETQYF.

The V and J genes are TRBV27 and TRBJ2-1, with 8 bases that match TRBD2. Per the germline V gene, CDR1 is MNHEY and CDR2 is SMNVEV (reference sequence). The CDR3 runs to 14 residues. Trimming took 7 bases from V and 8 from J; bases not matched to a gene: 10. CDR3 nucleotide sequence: TGTGCCAGCACCAACAGCGGGAGTCGGGATGAGCAGTTCTTC. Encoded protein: CASTNSGSRDEQFF.

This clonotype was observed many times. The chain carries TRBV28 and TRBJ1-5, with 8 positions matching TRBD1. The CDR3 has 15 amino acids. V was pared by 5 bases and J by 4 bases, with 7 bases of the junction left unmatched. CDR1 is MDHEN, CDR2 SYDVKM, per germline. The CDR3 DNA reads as TGTGCCAGCAGTCCAGGACAGGGCAGGAATCAGCCCCAGCATTTT. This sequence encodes CASSPGQGRNQPQHF.

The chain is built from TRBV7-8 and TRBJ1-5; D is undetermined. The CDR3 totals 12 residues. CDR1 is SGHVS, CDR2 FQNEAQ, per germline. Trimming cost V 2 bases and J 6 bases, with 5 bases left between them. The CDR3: CASSLTSQPQHF. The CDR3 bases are TGTGCCAGCAGCTTAACATCTCAGCCCCAGCATTTT.

CDR3 sequence: CASSQSLATSSYNEQFF. The CDR3, as DNA: TGCGCCAGCAGCCAGTCGCTAGCGACGAGCTCCTACAATGAGCAGTTCTTC. The rearrangement uses TRBV4-1 and TRBJ2-1, with D tentatively TRBD2 (6 bases). This CDR3 spans 17 amino acids. V was trimmed by 3 bases and J by 0 bases, leaving 15 bases between them. Germline CDR1 MGHRA, CDR2 YSYEKL.

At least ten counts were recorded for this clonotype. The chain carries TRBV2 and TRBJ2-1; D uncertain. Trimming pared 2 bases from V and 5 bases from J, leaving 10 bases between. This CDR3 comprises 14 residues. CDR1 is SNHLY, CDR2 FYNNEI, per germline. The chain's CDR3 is CASSEYGPDNEQFF. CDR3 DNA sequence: TGTGCCAGCAGTGAATACGGCCCCGACAATGAGCAGTTCTTC.

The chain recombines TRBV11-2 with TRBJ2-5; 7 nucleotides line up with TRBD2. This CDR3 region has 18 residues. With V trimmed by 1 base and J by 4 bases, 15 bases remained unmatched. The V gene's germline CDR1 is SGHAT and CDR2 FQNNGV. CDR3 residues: CASSLVGAAGRAGETQYF. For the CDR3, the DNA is TGTGCCAGCAGCTTAGTAGGTGCAGCGGGAAGGGCAGGAGAGACCCAGTACTTC.

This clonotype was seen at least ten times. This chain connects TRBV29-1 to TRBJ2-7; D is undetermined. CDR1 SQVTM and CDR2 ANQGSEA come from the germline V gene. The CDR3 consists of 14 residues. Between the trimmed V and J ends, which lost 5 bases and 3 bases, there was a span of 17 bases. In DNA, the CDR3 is TGCAGCGTTATGAGTAGCACAAGTGTCTACGAGCAGTACTTC. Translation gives CSVMSSTSVYEQYF.

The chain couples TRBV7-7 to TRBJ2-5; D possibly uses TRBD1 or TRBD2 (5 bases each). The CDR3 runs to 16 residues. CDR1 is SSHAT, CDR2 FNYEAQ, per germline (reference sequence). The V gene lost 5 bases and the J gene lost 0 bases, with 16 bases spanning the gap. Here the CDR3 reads CASSPGTWTHQETQYF. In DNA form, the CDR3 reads TGTGCCAGCAGCCCCGGGACGTGGACACACCAAGAGACCCAGTACTTC.

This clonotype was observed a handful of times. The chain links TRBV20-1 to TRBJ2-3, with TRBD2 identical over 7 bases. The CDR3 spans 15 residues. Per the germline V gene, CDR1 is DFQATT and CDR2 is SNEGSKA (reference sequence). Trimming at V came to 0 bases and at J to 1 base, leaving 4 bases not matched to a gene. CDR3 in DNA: TGCAGTGCTAGAGACTCGGCGGGAGGCACAGATACGCAGTATTTT. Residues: CSARDSAGGTDTQYF.

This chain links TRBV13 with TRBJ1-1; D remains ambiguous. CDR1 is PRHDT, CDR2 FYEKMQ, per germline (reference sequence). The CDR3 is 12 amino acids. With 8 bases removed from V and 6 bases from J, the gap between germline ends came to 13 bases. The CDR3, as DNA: TGTGCCAGCGGTGGAGGGATTGCTGAAGCTTTCTTT. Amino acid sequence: CASGGGIAEAFF.

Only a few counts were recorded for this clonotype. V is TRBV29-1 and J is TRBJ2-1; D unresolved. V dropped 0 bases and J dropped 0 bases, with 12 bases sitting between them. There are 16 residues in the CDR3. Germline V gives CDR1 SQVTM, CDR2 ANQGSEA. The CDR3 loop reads CSVEDEQESSYNEQFF. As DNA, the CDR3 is TGCAGCGTTGAAGATGAGCAGGAAAGCTCCTACAATGAGCAGTTCTTC.

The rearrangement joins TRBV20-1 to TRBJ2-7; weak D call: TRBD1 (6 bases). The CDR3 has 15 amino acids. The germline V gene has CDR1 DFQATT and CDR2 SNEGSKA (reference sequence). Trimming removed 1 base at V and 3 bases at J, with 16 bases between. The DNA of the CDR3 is TGCAGTGCTAGAGCCCTGGCAGGGGCCCTCTACGAGCAGTACGTC. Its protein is CSARALAGALYEQYV.

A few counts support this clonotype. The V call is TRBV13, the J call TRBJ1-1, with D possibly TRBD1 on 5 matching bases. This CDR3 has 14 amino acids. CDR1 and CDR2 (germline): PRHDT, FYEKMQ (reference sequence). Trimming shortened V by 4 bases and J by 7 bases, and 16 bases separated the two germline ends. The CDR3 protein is CASSSLRQRGEAFF. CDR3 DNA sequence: TGTGCCAGCAGCTCCCTCCGACAGAGGGGTGAAGCTTTCTTT.

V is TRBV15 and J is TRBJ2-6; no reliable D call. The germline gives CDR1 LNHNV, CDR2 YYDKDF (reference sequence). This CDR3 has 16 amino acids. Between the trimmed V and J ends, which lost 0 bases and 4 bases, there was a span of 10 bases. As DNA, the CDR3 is TGTGCCACCAGCAGAGATCAGACTTCGGGGGCCAACGTCCTGACTTTC. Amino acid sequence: CATSRDQTSGANVLTF.

CDR3 protein: CASSIFGANQPQHF. The CDR3 region has the DNA TGTGCCAGCAGTATTTTTGGGGCCAATCAGCCCCAGCATTTT. The gene calls are TRBV27 and TRBJ1-5; possible D gene TRBD1, 5 bases. There are 14 residues in the CDR3. Germline CDR1 reads MNHEY; CDR2 reads SMNVEV (reference sequence). V lost 5 bases and J 3 bases, leaving 11 bases between the germline ends.